This T cell receptor (beta chain) emerged from a study of shared clonotypes between healthy human individuals. The repertoire was sequenced with immunoSEQ multiplex PCR; TCRdb's copy has only in-frame clones and lacks some. The sample yields 560,000 or so clones, approximately 96% seen once. Naive CD8 cells lacked CD45RO, underwent positive selection for CCR7 and left out terminally differentiated effector memory CD45RA+ cells. Caucasian adults living in Nashville, Tennessee, provided all samples. Overall study findings and caveats: An expected dependence of interdonor clonotype sharing on sequencing depth was noted. Naive subsets typically showed greater estimated richness than memory subsets.

Germline-derived CDR1 and CDR2 are SGHVS and FNYEAQ. This CDR3 has 16 amino acids. V was pared by 1 base and J by 6 bases, with 8 bases of the junction left unmatched. Concerning this clone itself: What it recognizes is unknown.

The V and J genes are TRBV7-6 and TRBJ2-3; TRBD1 matches at 9 bases. Material for sequencing was naive CD8+ T cells sorted from blood. This receptor was identified in a woman between 25 and 40 years old in good health. The CDR3 DNA reads TGTGCCAGCAGCTTAGGGGCAGGGGACAGGGTCGATACGCAGTATTTT. Translation: CASSLGAGDRVDTQYF.